This T cell receptor (beta chain) was recovered during a study of blood T cell repertoires in COVID-19. Study-wide background: The United States, Italy and Spain were the sources of the acute and convalescent COVID-19 samples. Nucleic acid was either cDNA or gDNA, and it came from T cells, B-cell-depleted T cells, or PBMCs.

This CDR3 has 12 residues. In germline, CDR1 is LNHDA, CDR2 SQIVND (reference sequence). The ends lost 9 bases at V and 7 bases at J; junction bases unmatched: 4. Sequencing was performed with immunoSEQ multiplex PCR; in TCRdb, only in-frame clones are kept and a portion is missing. The sample has 44,000 or so clones, more than 80% seen once; the top ten hold 7% to 10%. Sequenced sample: peripheral blood. This rearrangement joins TRBV19 to TRBJ1-3; 9 nucleotides line up with TRBD1. The sequence derives from an elderly man in a cohort sampled during active COVID-19. The CDR3 DNA is TGTGCCAGCCGTGACAGGGGGAACACCATATATTTT. This gives the protein CASRDRGNTIYF. The full variable domain, with the rest looked up from reference TRBV19 and TRBJ1-3, is DGGITQSPKYLFRKEGQNVTLSCEQNLNHDAMYWYRQDPGQGLRLIYYSQIVNDFQKGDIAEGYSVSREKKESFPLTVTSAQKNPTAFYLCASRDRGNTIYFGEGSWLTVV.